This is a list of T cell receptor beta chains from one sample in a study of beta chain features in type 1 diabetes. TCRdb's copy holds only in-frame clones and misses some; the assay was immunoSEQ multiplex PCR. The table records roughly 500,000 clones, roughly 30% of them present only once. Material: naive CD4+ T cells from blood. All receptors come from a man aged 18 to 29 in good health. The CDR3 runs from the conserved cysteine through the conserved F or W. A D gene is named only where the DNA matches it firmly. Expanded clones are given a class, and other clones once, few, many or no size at all.

d_gene	v_gene	abundance	j_gene	CDR3nt	CDR3aa
TRBD1	TRBV27	few	TRBJ2-7	TGTGCCAGCAGAAGGACAGGATCTTACGAGCAGTACTTC	CASRRTGSYEQYF
NA	TRBV4-3	few	TRBJ2-3	TGCGCCAGCAGCCAAGATAGGGGACCGCCCGGGACGCAGTATTTT	CASSQDRGPPGTQYF
TRBD1	TRBV16	few	TRBJ2-5	TGTGCCAGCAGCCTACACTATGGACAGGGGGCGAGGGAGTACTTC	CASSLHYGQGAREYF
TRBD2	TRBV7-3	few	TRBJ2-5	TGTGCCAGCAGCCCACGACCGGGACTAGCGGGAGAAGAGACCCAGTACTTC	CASSPRPGLAGEETQYF
NA	TRBV7-2	NA	TRBJ2-7	TGTGCCAGCAGCTTCAGAGGGATCGACGAGCAGTACTTC	CASSFRGIDEQYF
TRBD1	TRBV9	NA	TRBJ2-1	TGTGCCAGCAGCGTAGCGACAGGGTTGCTGGGTGAGGAGCAGTTCTTC	CASSVATGLLGEEQFF
TRBD2	TRBV28	NA	TRBJ2-3	TGTGCCAGCAGTTTATTGGGGCTAGCGGAATCTACAGATACGCAGTATTTT	CASSLLGLAESTDTQYF
NA	TRBV2	NA	TRBJ1-2	TGTGCCAGCAGTGTTAATGACTATGGCTACACCTTC	CASSVNDYGYTF
TRBD2	TRBV11-1	NA	TRBJ2-7	TGTGCCAGCAGCACCTCAGGGACTAGGAAGATTTACGAGCAGTACTTC	CASSTSGTRKIYEQYF
TRBD2	TRBV7-9	NA	TRBJ2-1	TGTGCCAGCAGACGAACCGGGACTAGCGGCGATGAGCAGTTCTTC	CASRRTGTSGDEQFF
NA	TRBV6-6	few	TRBJ2-4	TGTGCCAGCAGTTACGCGGTCCTAGCCAAAAACATTCAGTACTTC	CASSYAVLAKNIQYF
TRBD1	TRBV7-9	NA	TRBJ1-5	TGTGCCAGCAGCTCAACAGGGGTATCGGCCCAGCATTTT	CASSSTGVSAQHF
NA	TRBV29-1	NA	TRBJ2-2	TGCAGCGTGGCGACGGGGGGCGCGAACACCGGGGAGCTGTTTTTT	CSVATGGANTGELFF
TRBD1	TRBV5-6	NA	TRBJ2-6	TGTGCCAGCAGCCCGGGACAGGGAAACTCTGGGGCCAACGTCCTGACTTTC	CASSPGQGNSGANVLTF
NA	TRBV25-1	few	TRBJ1-2	TGTGCCAGCTCCTTGGGTGATGGCTACACCTTC	CASSLGDGYTF
TRBD1	TRBV28	NA	TRBJ2-1	TGTGCCAGCAGAAAGAGGACAGGGGGAAACAATGAGCAGTTCTTC	CASRKRTGGNNEQFF
NA	TRBV10-3	few	TRBJ1-2	TGTGCCATCAGCCCAGGGGACGAACGTGGCTACACCTTC	CAISPGDERGYTF
NA	TRBV13	NA	TRBJ2-1	TGTGCCAGCAGCCTCACGGGGAACCTCGGGTACAATGAGCAGTTCTTC	CASSLTGNLGYNEQFF
NA	TRBV5-1	NA	TRBJ2-5	TGCGCCAGCTTCACGGGACGGTCCCAAGAGACCCAGTACTTC	CASFTGRSQETQYF
NA	TRBV30	NA	TRBJ2-3	TGTGCCTGGAGCGCAGGACAAGCCACGCAGTATTTT	CAWSAGQATQYF
NA	TRBV25-1	few	TRBJ2-2	TGTGCCAGCAGTGTTTCAGGGACCAACACCGGGGAGCTGTTTTTT	CASSVSGTNTGELFF
NA	TRBV9	few	TRBJ2-3	TGTGCCAGCAGCGCCTCTCGAAGTCTTCACGATACGCAGTATTTT	CASSASRSLHDTQYF
NA	TRBV6-5	few	TRBJ2-5	TGTGCCAGCAGTTACCCGGGAGAGACCCAGTACTTC	CASSYPGETQYF
TRBD2	TRBV18	few	TRBJ2-3	TGTGCCAGCTCCGAACTAGCGGATACGCAGTATTTT	CASSELADTQYF
NA	TRBV4-2	few	TRBJ2-3	TGTGCCAGCAGCCGGGCGGAGGGGGAAGATACGCAGTATTTT	CASSRAEGEDTQYF
NA	TRBV10-3	NA	TRBJ2-6	TGTGCCATCAGTGAGACCCCTTGGACTGGGGCCAACGTCCTGACTTTC	CAISETPWTGANVLTF
TRBD2	TRBV29-1	few	TRBJ2-1	TGCAGCGTTGGTCCGGGACTAGCGGTCTACAATGAGCAGTTCTTC	CSVGPGLAVYNEQFF
NA	TRBV29-1	NA	TRBJ2-7	TGCAGCGTTGTTCTTGGCTCATCCTACGAGCAGTACTTC	CSVVLGSSYEQYF
NA	TRBV20-1	NA	TRBJ1-1	TGCAGTGCGCCCATGAACACTGAAGCTTTCTTT	CSAPMNTEAFF
NA	TRBV4-1	few	TRBJ2-3	TGCGCCAGCAGCCTCCGGACAGATACGCAGTATTTT	CASSLRTDTQYF
TRBD2	TRBV6-5	few	TRBJ2-7	TGTGCCAGCAGGTCCGGGACTACCTACGAGCAGTACTTC	CASRSGTTYEQYF
NA	TRBV14	NA	TRBJ2-7	TGTGCCAGCAGCCAAGGACTCCTGAGCTCCTACGAGCAGTACTTC	CASSQGLLSSYEQYF
NA	TRBV9	NA	TRBJ2-3	TGTGCCAGCAGCGTCCGCCCCGGGACCGAGCCTCCCCAGTATTTT	CASSVRPGTEPPQYF
NA	TRBV10-3	few	TRBJ2-2	TGTGCCATCAGTGAGATAGGGCTCACCGGGGAGCTGTTTTTT	CAISEIGLTGELFF
NA	TRBV2	few	TRBJ2-2	TGTGCCAGCAGTCTCTTAGGCACCGGGGAGCTGTTTTTT	CASSLLGTGELFF
NA	TRBV29-1	NA	TRBJ2-3	TGCAGCGCCCTTATACCGGGGCCAGATACGCAGTATTTT	CSALIPGPDTQYF
TRBD2	TRBV28	few	TRBJ2-1	TGTGCCAGCAGTTTAAGCTTGTGGCGGGAGGTCTACAATGAGCAGTTCTTC	CASSLSLWREVYNEQFF
NA	TRBV2	once	TRBJ1-1	TGTGCCAGCAGTGGACAGAACACTGAAGCTTTCTTT	CASSGQNTEAFF
NA	TRBV30	NA	TRBJ1-1	TGTGCCTGGAGTGTACTCCAGGTGAACACTGAAGCTTTCTTT	CAWSVLQVNTEAFF
NA	TRBV25-1	few	TRBJ2-5	TGTGCCAGCAGTGAATCAGCAAGGTTCCAAGAGACCCAGTACTTC	CASSESARFQETQYF
TRBD1	TRBV7-8	NA	TRBJ2-7	TGTGCCAGCAGCCCGGGGACAGGGGGCTACGAGCAGTACTTC	CASSPGTGGYEQYF
NA	TRBV28	few	TRBJ1-2	TGTGCTGGGGCCGGGGCGGAGGGCTACACCTTC	CAGAGAEGYTF
NA	TRBV4-2	NA	TRBJ2-3	TGTGCCAGCAGCCAGAGGACTCTAGAAGGGACAGATACGCAGTATTTT	CASSQRTLEGTDTQYF
TRBD1	TRBV6-5	once	TRBJ2-7	TGTGCCAGCCGGAGGACAGGGGAATCCTACGAGCAGTACTTC	CASRRTGESYEQYF
NA	TRBV5-1	few	TRBJ2-5	TGCGCCAGCAGCTCCTCCGGGAGTTCAGAGACCCAGTACTTC	CASSSSGSSETQYF
TRBD2	TRBV2	few	TRBJ2-1	TGTGCCAGCAGTGGGGGGACTAGCGGGAGAGGACATGAGCAGTTCTTC	CASSGGTSGRGHEQFF
TRBD1	TRBV30	NA	TRBJ1-5	TGTGCCTGGACGGGACAGGGACGCAATCAGCCCCAGCATTTT	CAWTGQGRNQPQHF
TRBD1	TRBV30	few	TRBJ2-3	TGTGCCTGGAGAAGACAGGGATTATACACAGATACGCAGTATTTT	CAWRRQGLYTDTQYF
TRBD2	TRBV2	once	TRBJ2-3	TGTGCCAGCAGTGCTGAGGCCTTACTAGCGGGAGGGGTAGATACGCAGTATTTT	CASSAEALLAGGVDTQYF
TRBD1	TRBV4-2	NA	TRBJ2-5	TGTGCCAGCAGCCCTGGACAGGGGATAACGGAGACCCAGTACTTC	CASSPGQGITETQYF
TRBD1	TRBV13	NA	TRBJ1-2	TGTGCCAGCAGCTCACTCAGGGGGCGTAACTATGGCTACACCTTC	CASSSLRGRNYGYTF
TRBD1	TRBV7-2	NA	TRBJ2-7	TGTGCCAGCAGCTTGACAGGGTTGAACGAGCAGTACTTC	CASSLTGLNEQYF
NA	TRBV9	NA	TRBJ1-2	TGTGCCAGCAGCGTAGAAGGGTGGAAAGGCTACACCTTC	CASSVEGWKGYTF
NA	TRBV15	few	TRBJ2-1	TGTGCCACCAGCAGAGATCGGCGAGATGAGCAGTTCTTC	CATSRDRRDEQFF
TRBD2	TRBV25-1	NA	TRBJ2-5	TGTGCCAGCAGTGAAGTGGTAGCGGGAGCCCCCCAAGAGACCCAGTACTTC	CASSEVVAGAPQETQYF
NA	TRBV7-3	NA	TRBJ1-5	TGTGCCAGCAGCTTAAGGGGAGGTCAGCCCCAGCATTTT	CASSLRGGQPQHF
TRBD2	TRBV2	few	TRBJ2-7	TGTGCCAGCAAACTGACTAGCGGGAGCCACGAGCAGTACTTC	CASKLTSGSHEQYF
TRBD1	TRBV29-1	NA	TRBJ2-7	TGCAGCGCGGGACAGGGGAGATACGAGCAGTACTTC	CSAGQGRYEQYF
NA	TRBV5-6	few	TRBJ2-4	TGTGCCAGCAGCTTGTGGTCGGCCAAAAACATTCAGTACTTC	CASSLWSAKNIQYF